Included here is one T cell receptor (beta chain) sequence, with context. The antigen is not known. These data come from a study of cytomegalovirus exposure and HLA in healthy donors. Findings and limits, study-wide: Rarity held for most TCR sequences, but there were some public TCRs that occurred in many donors. Reported results showed that the classifier diagnosed cytomegalovirus status with high specificity and sensitivity. Researchers reported that a few CMV-associated chains were confirmed in vitro as CMV antigen-specific.

After removal of 1 base from V and 2 bases from J, the junction contained 3 bases not matched to a gene. The germline V gene has CDR1 LGHNA and CDR2 YSLEER. The CDR3 loop spans 15 amino acids. Sequencing was performed with immunoSEQ multiplex PCR; in TCRdb, only in-frame clones are kept and a portion is missing. This sample has approximately 54,000 clones, with 89% found just once. The J gene is TRBJ1-2, the V gene TRBV4-3; 8 bases line up with TRBD1. Sequenced sample: PBMCs. This TCR came from a woman between 18 and 29 years old in good health and CMV-seropositive. CDR3 in DNA: TGCGCCAGCAGCCAAGCCGGGACAGGCAACTATGGCTACACCTTC. Its translation is CASSQAGTGNYGYTF.